This T cell receptor (beta chain) was recovered during a study of blood T cell repertoires in COVID-19. Study information: Sites across the United States, Italy and Spain contributed samples from acute and convalescent COVID-19. T cells, B-cell-depleted T cells, or PBMCs supplied cDNA or gDNA.

Per the original data handling: Amplified reference gene primers provided the basis for estimating nucleated cell counts. Profiled with immunoSEQ multiplex PCR; TCRdb holds only in-frame clones, not every one. D and trimming were read from the DNA, whereas the V and J calls and clone size are those reported in that table. The sample shows 90,000 to 120,000 clones, around 86% of them seen only once. The CDR3 has 17 residues. Germline loops: CDR1 LNHDA, CDR2 SQIVND (reference sequence). V was clipped by 0 bases and J by 4 bases; unmatched bases: 6. This chain links TRBV19 with TRBJ2-1; 10 nucleotides align to TRBD2. The sequenced material came from peripheral blood. The sequence came from a woman aged 70-85 years with acute or convalescent COVID-19. The CDR3 loop reads CASSIDPRLAGYNEQFF. The CDR3, as DNA: TGTGCCAGTAGTATAGACCCACGACTAGCGGGTTACAATGAGCAGTTCTTC.